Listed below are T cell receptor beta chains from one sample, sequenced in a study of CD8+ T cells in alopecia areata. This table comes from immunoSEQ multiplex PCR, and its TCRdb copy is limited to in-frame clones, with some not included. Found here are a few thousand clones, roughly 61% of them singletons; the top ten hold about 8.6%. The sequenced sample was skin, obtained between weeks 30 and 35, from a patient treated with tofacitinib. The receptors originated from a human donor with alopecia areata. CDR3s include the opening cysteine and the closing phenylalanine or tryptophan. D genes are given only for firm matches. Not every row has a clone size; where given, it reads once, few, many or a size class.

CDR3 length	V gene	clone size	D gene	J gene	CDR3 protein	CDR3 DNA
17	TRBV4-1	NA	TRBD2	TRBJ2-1	CASSRISGARGDNEQFF	TGCGCCAGCAGCCGCATTAGCGGGGCCAGGGGCGACAATGAGCAGTTCTTC
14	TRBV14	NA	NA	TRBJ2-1	CASSQAGTYNEQFF	TGTGCCAGCAGCCAAGCAGGGACCTACAATGAGCAGTTCTTC
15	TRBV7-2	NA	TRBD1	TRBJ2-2	CASRTGTGVTGELFF	TGTGCCAGCAGGACCGGGACAGGGGTAACCGGGGAGCTGTTTTTT
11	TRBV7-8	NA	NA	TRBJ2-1	CAGGSYNEQFF	TGTGCCGGGGGCTCCTACAATGAGCAGTTCTTC
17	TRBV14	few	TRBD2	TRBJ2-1	CASSQPGTNAPYNEQFF	TGTGCCAGCAGCCAACCCGGGACTAACGCCCCCTACAATGAGCAGTTCTTC
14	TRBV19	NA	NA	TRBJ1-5	CASSIWLGNQPQHF	TGTGCCAGTAGTATATGGTTGGGGAATCAGCCCCAGCATTTT
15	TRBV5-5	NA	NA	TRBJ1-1	CASSSAGRGYTEAFF	TGTGCCAGCAGCTCGGCTGGCAGGGGTTACACTGAAGCTTTCTTT
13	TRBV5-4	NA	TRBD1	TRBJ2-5	CASSQDRGGTQYF	TGTGCCAGCAGCCAGGACAGGGGAGGGACCCAGTACTTC
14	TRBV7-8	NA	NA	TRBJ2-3	CASFPRGRTDTQYF	TGTGCCAGCTTCCCCCGGGGGCGCACAGATACGCAGTATTTT
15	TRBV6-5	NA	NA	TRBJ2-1	CASSYSNSFHNEQFF	TGTGCCAGCAGTTACTCGAACTCGTTCCACAATGAGCAGTTCTTC
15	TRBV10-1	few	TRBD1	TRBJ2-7	CASSEGTASSYEQYF	TGCGCCAGCAGTGAAGGGACAGCTAGCTCCTACGAGCAGTACTTC
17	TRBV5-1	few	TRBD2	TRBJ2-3	CASSLAGTSGPTDTQYF	TGCGCCAGCAGCTTGGCCGGGACTAGCGGACCCACAGATACGCAGTATTTT
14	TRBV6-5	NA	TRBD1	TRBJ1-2	CASRSGQENYGYTF	TGTGCCAGCAGATCGGGACAGGAAAACTATGGCTACACCTTC
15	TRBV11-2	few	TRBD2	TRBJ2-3	CASSVMTSGGDTQYF	TGTGCCAGCAGCGTAATGACTAGCGGGGGAGATACGCAGTATTTT
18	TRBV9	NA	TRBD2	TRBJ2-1	CASSALPKGLAAYNEQFF	TGTGCCAGCAGCGCGCTACCCAAGGGCCTAGCGGCCTACAATGAGCAGTTCTTC
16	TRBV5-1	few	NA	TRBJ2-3	CASSLEVFQGTDTQYF	TGCGCCAGCAGCTTGGAGGTGTTTCAAGGCACAGATACGCAGTATTTT
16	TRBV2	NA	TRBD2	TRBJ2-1	CASRTQPGLEFNEQFF	TGTGCCAGCAGGACACAGCCGGGACTAGAGTTCAATGAGCAGTTCTTC
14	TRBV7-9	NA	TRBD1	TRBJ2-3	CASSPGQGIDTQYF	TGTGCCAGCAGCCCGGGACAGGGGATAGATACGCAGTATTTT
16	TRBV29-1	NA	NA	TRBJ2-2	CSVETGGALDTGELFF	TGCAGCGTTGAAACAGGGGGGGCTTTGGACACCGGGGAGCTGTTTTTT
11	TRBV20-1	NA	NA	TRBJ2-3	CSAQAPDTQYF	TGCAGTGCTCAAGCTCCGGATACGCAGTATTTT
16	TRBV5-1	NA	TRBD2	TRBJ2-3	CASSFPSGRLTDTQYF	TGCGCCAGCAGCTTTCCTAGCGGGAGATTGACAGATACGCAGTATTTT
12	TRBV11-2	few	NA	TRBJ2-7	CASSLGSYEQYF	TGTGCCAGCAGCTTAGGCTCCTACGAGCAGTACTTC
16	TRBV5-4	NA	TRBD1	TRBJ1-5	CASSLDGTGGGQPQHF	TGTGCCAGCAGCTTGGACGGGACAGGGGGAGGTCAGCCCCAGCATTTT
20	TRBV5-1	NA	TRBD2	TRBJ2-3	CASSLAWWNVLAGVLHTQYF	TGCGCCAGCAGCTTGGCCTGGTGGAACGTTCTAGCGGGAGTCCTACATACGCAGTATTTT
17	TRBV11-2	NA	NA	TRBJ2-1	CASSYAPGTGARNEQFF	TGTGCCAGCAGCTACGCACCCGGGACGGGAGCCAGGAATGAGCAGTTCTTC
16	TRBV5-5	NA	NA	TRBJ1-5	CASSLSPVYSNQPQHF	TGTGCCAGCAGCTTGAGTCCGGTTTATAGCAATCAGCCCCAGCATTTT
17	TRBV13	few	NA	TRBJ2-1	CASSPAQWSGSYNEQFF	TGTGCCAGCAGCCCCGCACAGTGGTCCGGGTCCTACAATGAGCAGTTCTTC
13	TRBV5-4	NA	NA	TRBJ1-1	CASSLGTATEAFF	TGTGCCAGCAGCTTGGGTACAGCAACTGAAGCTTTCTTT
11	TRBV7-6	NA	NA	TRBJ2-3	CASSLTDTQYF	TGTGCCAGCAGCCTAACAGATACGCAGTATTTT
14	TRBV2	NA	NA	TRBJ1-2	CASSEGKGENGYTF	TGTGCCAGCAGTGAAGGGAAGGGGGAGAATGGCTACACCTTC
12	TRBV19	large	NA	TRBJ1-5	CASSSMGQPQHF	TGTGCCAGTAGCAGTATGGGACAGCCCCAGCATTTT
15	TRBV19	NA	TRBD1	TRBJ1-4	CASSEPGQVDEKLFF	TGTGCCAGTAGTGAACCGGGACAGGTCGACGAAAAACTGTTTTTT
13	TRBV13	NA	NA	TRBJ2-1	CASSPGHGFEQFF	TGTGCCAGCAGCCCGGGGCACGGTTTTGAGCAGTTCTTC
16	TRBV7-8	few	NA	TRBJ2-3	CASSPRRGVGTDTQYF	TGTGCCAGCAGCCCACGGAGAGGGGTGGGCACAGATACGCAGTATTTT
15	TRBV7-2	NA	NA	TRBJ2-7	CASSLIAYSIYEQYF	TGTGCCAGCAGCTTGATCGCGTACAGTATCTACGAGCAGTACTTC
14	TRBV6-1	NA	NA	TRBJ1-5	CASSEDGRPQPQHF	TGTGCCAGCAGTGAAGATGGGAGGCCTCAGCCCCAGCATTTT
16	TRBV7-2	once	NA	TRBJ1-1	CASSTQGGTMNTEAFF	TGTGCCAGCAGCACCCAAGGCGGGACAATGAACACTGAAGCTTTCTTT
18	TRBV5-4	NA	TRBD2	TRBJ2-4	CASSFRLAGLLAKNIQYF	TGTGCCAGCAGCTTTAGACTAGCGGGGCTTCTAGCCAAAAACATTCAGTACTTC
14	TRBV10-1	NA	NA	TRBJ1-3	CASSEGQLGNTIYF	TGCGCCAGCAGTGAAGGACAGCTGGGAAACACCATATATTTT
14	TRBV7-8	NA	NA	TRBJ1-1	CASTSPQTNTEAFF	TGTGCCAGCACCAGCCCCCAAACGAACACTGAAGCTTTCTTT
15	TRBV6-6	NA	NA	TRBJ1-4	CASSRSVATNEKLFF	TGTGCCAGCAGCCGATCGGTTGCAACTAATGAAAAACTGTTTTTT
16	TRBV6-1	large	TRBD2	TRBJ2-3	CASSEGLSGGQGTQYF	TGTGCCAGCAGTGAAGGGCTTAGCGGGGGGCAGGGTACGCAGTATTTT
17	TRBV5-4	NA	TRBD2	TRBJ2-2	CASSRGLAGWNTGELFF	TGTGCCAGCAGCCGGGGACTAGCGGGATGGAACACCGGGGAGCTGTTTTTT
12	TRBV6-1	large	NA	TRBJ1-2	CASFVEPYVYTF	TGTGCCAGCTTCGTGGAGCCTTATGTCTACACCTTC
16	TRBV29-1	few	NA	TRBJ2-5	CSVEDWSRRTEETQYF	TGCAGCGTTGAAGATTGGTCGCGGCGAACCGAAGAGACCCAGTACTTC
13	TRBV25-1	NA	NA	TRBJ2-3	CASSERERYTQYF	TGTGCCAGCAGTGAGAGGGAGAGATATACGCAGTATTTT
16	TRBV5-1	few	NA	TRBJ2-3	CASSPGLGQSTDTQYF	TGCGCCAGCAGCCCGGGCCTAGGACAAAGCACAGATACGCAGTATTTT
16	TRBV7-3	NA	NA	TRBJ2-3	CASSLWGVPGTDTQYF	TGTGCCAGCAGCTTATGGGGGGTCCCAGGCACAGATACGCAGTATTTT
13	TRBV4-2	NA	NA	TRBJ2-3	CASSIQGKDTQYF	TGTGCCAGCAGTATTCAGGGGAAAGATACGCAGTATTTT
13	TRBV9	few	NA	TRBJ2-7	CASSPTTTYEQYF	TGTGCCAGCAGCCCCACGACGACCTACGAGCAGTACTTC
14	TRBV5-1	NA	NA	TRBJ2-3	CASAERGPTDTQYF	TGCGCCAGCGCCGAAAGAGGTCCCACAGATACGCAGTATTTT
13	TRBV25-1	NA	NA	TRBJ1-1	CASSEWKETEAFF	TGTGCCAGCAGTGAATGGAAGGAAACTGAAGCTTTCTTT
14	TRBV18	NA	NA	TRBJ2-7	CASSPQGKVYEQYF	TGTGCCAGCTCACCACAGGGGAAGGTATACGAGCAGTACTTC
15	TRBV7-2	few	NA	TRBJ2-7	CASSWGPARSHEQYF	TGTGCCAGCAGCTGGGGGCCGGCCAGGTCGCACGAGCAGTACTTC
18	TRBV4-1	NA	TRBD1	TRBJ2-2	CASSQGGQGARGTGELFF	TGCGCCAGCAGCCAGGGGGGACAGGGGGCGCGAGGCACCGGGGAGCTGTTTTTT
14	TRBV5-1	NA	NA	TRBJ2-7	CASSLVVQPYEQYF	TGCGCCAGCAGCTTGGTGGTTCAACCCTACGAGCAGTACTTC
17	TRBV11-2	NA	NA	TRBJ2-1	CASVEGEVLVSYNEQFF	TGTGCCAGCGTGGAGGGGGAGGTTTTGGTCTCCTACAATGAGCAGTTCTTC
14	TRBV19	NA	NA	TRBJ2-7	CASSIYRVDYEQYF	TGTGCCAGTAGTATATACAGGGTAGACTACGAGCAGTACTTC
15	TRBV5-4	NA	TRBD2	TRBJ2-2	CASSLGLAQTGELFF	TGTGCCAGCAGCTTGGGACTAGCTCAAACCGGGGAGCTGTTTTTT